The 30 T cell receptor beta chains given below trace back to one sample, sequenced in a study of T cells in Graves' hyperthyroidism and ophthalmopathy. Researchers took RNA transcripts and amplified the TCR beta CDR3 regions from them. HTBI primers were employed in a first-round RT-PCR of the TCR CDR3. TCRdb fed the multiplex PCR reads into MiXCR, producing one record per CDR3 protein. This table has around 600,000 distinct CDR3 sequences, 12% to 15% appearing once. Input material: blood. Receptors were obtained from a young woman with Graves' ophthalmopathy.

This clonotype was recorded many times. V gene TRBV7-8 combines with J gene TRBJ1-2; possible D gene TRBD1, 6 bases. Trimming pared 4 bases from V and 2 bases from J, leaving 11 bases between. This CDR3 region has 14 residues. Germline lookup yields CDR1 SGHVS and CDR2 FQNEAQ. CDR3 nucleotide sequence: TGTGCCAGCAGCTCCCGGACAGCCAACTATGGCTACACCTTC. Amino acid sequence: CASSSRTANYGYTF.

Only a few counts were recorded for this clonotype. V gene TRBV28 combines with J gene TRBJ1-5; unclear D gene. The V gene lost 6 bases and the J gene lost 9 bases, with 12 bases spanning the gap. This CDR3 is 12 amino acids long. Germline-derived CDR1 and CDR2 are MDHEN and SYDVKM. The CDR3 sequence is CASSPPGRPQHF. CDR3 in DNA: TGTGCCAGCAGCCCCCCGGGTCGGCCCCAGCATTTT.

The chain joins TRBV12-3 or TRBV12-4 to TRBJ2-1; D remains ambiguous. V shed 5 bases and J shed 6 bases, with 17 bases lying between them. The CDR3 runs 15 residues. CDR3 loop: CASSPGYFRGNEQFF. CDR3 DNA: TGTGCCAGCAGTCCAGGCTATTTTCGTGGCAATGAGCAGTTCTTC.

The chain is built from TRBV14 and TRBJ1-6; D may be TRBD1 (6 bases). Germline V CDR1 and CDR2: SGHDN, FVKESK. With 4 bases removed from V and 3 bases from J, the gap between germline ends came to 10 bases. There are 15 residues in the CDR3. The CDR3 coding sequence is TGTGCCAGCAGCCCCGACAGGCTCTATAATTCACCCCTCCACTTT. This codes for CASSPDRLYNSPLHF. Combining the CDR3 with reference TRBV14 and TRBJ1-6 gives the whole variable domain EAGVTQFPSHSVIEKGQTVTLRCDPISGHDNLYWYRRVMGKEIKFLLHFVKESKQDESGMPNNRFLAERTGGTYSTLKVQPAELEDSGVYFCASSPDRLYNSPLHFGNGTRLTVT.

This clonotype was seen once. CDR3 nucleotides: TGTGCCAGCAGCGTATTTGGGAACTCGCGGAGTGGGGAGCTGTTTTTT. Its translation is CASSVFGNSRSGELFF. J is TRBJ2-2 and V is TRBV9; unclear D gene. CDR3 length: 16 amino acids. CDR1 and CDR2 (germline): SGDLS, YYNGEE. The germline V and J ends were trimmed by 1 base and 8 bases, with 18 bases remaining between them.

This clonotype came up a few times. The V and J genes are TRBV5-5 and TRBJ1-3; possible D gene TRBD1, 5 bases. Trimming left V 3 bases short and J 4 bases short, with 17 bases between. In germline, CDR1 is SGHKS, CDR2 YYEKEE (reference sequence). CDR3 size: 16 residues. The CDR3 DNA reads as TGTGCCAGCAGCTCGACCCCCTGGGGGTACGGAAACACCATATATTTT. Residues: CASSSTPWGYGNTIYF.

Ten or more counts support this clonotype. This rearrangement joins TRBV11-2 to TRBJ2-3; 8 bases agree with TRBD1. The CDR3 loop spans 17 amino acids. Germline lookup yields CDR1 SGHAT and CDR2 FQNNGV. V lost 2 bases and J lost 2; bases outside the gene matches: 9. The CDR3 reads CASSLIFGQGNTDTQYF. In nucleotides, the CDR3 is TGTGCCAGCAGCTTAATATTCGGACAGGGTAACACAGATACGCAGTATTTT. Full variable domain (missing parts from reference TRBV11-2 and TRBJ2-3): EAGVAQSPRYKIIEKRQSVAFWCNPISGHATLYWYQQILGQGPKLLIQFQNNGVVDDSQLPKDRFSAERLKGVDSTLKIQPAKLEDSAVYLCASSLIFGQGNTDTQYFGPGTRLTVL.

This clonotype has a count of ten or more. The chain is built from TRBV2 and TRBJ2-5; D is possibly TRBD2 (6 bases). CDR3 length: 17 residues. CDR1 and CDR2 from the germline V gene are SNHLY and FYNNEI. Trimming took 8 bases from V and 1 from J, leaving 23 bases between them. The CDR3 bases are TGTGCCAGCCCTCGCGATGGTGTGGAGGGCCTCCAAGAGACCCAGTACTTC. Protein sequence: CASPRDGVEGLQETQYF.

Comments on this clonotype: The junction departs from the called germline gene at one end, perhaps through a read error. The V and J genes are TRBV9 and TRBJ2-7; perhaps TRBD1 as D (6 bases). The germline gives CDR1 SGDLS, CDR2 YYNGEE. The CDR3 contains 16 residues. The CDR3 nucleotides read TGTGCCGGCAGCGTCCGAACAGGGCTCACTTTGGGCGAGCAGTACTTC. Its translation is CAGSVRTGLTLGEQYF.

This clonotype was counted only a few times. It may be a read error: a sequence one base away is much more abundant. V and J are TRBV12-3 or TRBV12-4 and TRBJ2-3; D uncertain. The CDR3 runs 16 residues. CDR3 amino acids: CASSLTYSGYTDAQYF. The CDR3 coding sequence is TGTGCCAGCAGTCTAACATACTCAGGATACACAGATGCGCAGTATTTT.

The sample holds many counts of this clonotype. The chain combines TRBV20-1 with TRBJ2-1, with 9 positions matching TRBD2. V lost 3 bases to trimming and J lost 3 bases; unmatched junction nucleotides: 9. CDR1 is DFQATT, CDR2 SNEGSKA, per germline (reference sequence). This CDR3 spans 16 amino acids. CDR3 in amino acids: CSARGRSGRIYNEQFF. The DNA for the CDR3 is TGCAGTGCTAGGGGTCGGAGCGGGAGGATCTACAATGAGCAGTTCTTC.

On this clonotype itself: A read error may explain this, as a much larger clone is one base away. The chain is built from TRBV7-2 and TRBJ2-5, with 10 nucleotides matching TRBD2. The DNA matches TRBJ2-1 better at its end, which makes the J call doubtful. This CDR3 comprises 16 residues. Germline V gene lookup returns CDR1 SGHTA and CDR2 FQGNSA. The CDR3 here is CASTPIASGRVETQFF. In DNA form, the CDR3 reads TGTGCCAGCACCCCTATTGCGAGCGGGAGGGTAGAGACCCAGTTCTTC.

The chain combines TRBV25-1 with TRBJ1-4; TRBD1 matches 9 bases. Germline values: CDR1 MGHDK, CDR2 SYGVNS. V gave up 8 bases and J gave up 0 bases; unmatched junction bases: 7. The CDR3 has 16 amino acids. The CDR3 sequence is CASRPGTGTTNEKLFF. For the CDR3, the DNA is TGTGCCAGCCGACCTGGGACAGGGACAACTAATGAAAAACTGTTTTTT.

In this sample, this clonotype turned up many times. The genes are TRBV6-6 and TRBJ2-7; 12 bases align to TRBD1. Germline lookup yields CDR1 MNHNY and CDR2 SVGAGI (reference sequence). Trimming cost V 0 bases and J 3 bases; bases outside gene matches: 12. This CDR3 has 19 residues. CDR3 coding DNA: TGTGCCAGCAGTTACTCGGGGACAGGGGGCGCATTTTTCATCTACGAGCAGTACTTC. This encodes CASSYSGTGGAFFIYEQYF.

The table lists this clonotype with many counts. The chain recombines TRBV10-3 with TRBJ2-5; D is unclear. This CDR3 comprises 14 residues. CDR1 and CDR2 from the germline V gene are ENHRY and SYGVKD. Trimming took 0 bases from V and 3 from J, leaving 8 bases between them. CDR3 sequence reads: CAISESKTEETQYF. In DNA form, the CDR3 reads TGTGCCATCAGTGAGTCGAAGACGGAAGAGACCCAGTACTTC.

This sequence joins TRBV6-1 and TRBJ2-7; 8 bases are a match to TRBD1. Germline CDR1 reads MNHNS; CDR2 reads SASEGT. V lost 8 bases, J lost 0 bases, and 12 bases stayed unmatched. The CDR3 is made up of 16 amino acids. The DNA of the CDR3 is TGTGCCAGCGGACAGGCCCGGACAGGGAACTCCTACGAGCAGTACTTC. It codes for CASGQARTGNSYEQYF.

There are a few counts of this clonotype. This rearrangement joins TRBV13 to TRBJ2-2; D is undetermined. Germline values: CDR1 PRHDT, CDR2 FYEKMQ (reference sequence). The CDR3 loop spans 14 amino acids. V was cut by 2 bases and J by 4 bases, with 8 bases left in between. The CDR3 sequence is CASSLWGSTGELFF. The CDR3 bases are TGTGCCAGCAGCTTATGGGGAAGCACCGGGGAGCTGTTTTTT.

The chain employs TRBV2 and TRBJ2-7; D uncertain. Trimming removed 5 bases at V and 5 bases at J, with 16 bases between. Germline V gene lookup returns CDR1 SNHLY and CDR2 FYNNEI. The CDR3 is 14 residues long. In nucleotides, the CDR3 is TGTGCCAGCAGTTACTCTACAGACTGGGACGAGCAGTACTTC. Protein: CASSYSTDWDEQYF.

This clonotype was picked up many times. The V gene is TRBV12-3 or TRBV12-4, the J gene TRBJ2-1, with TRBD2 matching 13 bases. The junction had 5 bases not matched to a gene; V was cut back by 7 bases and J by 2 bases. The CDR3 loop spans 16 amino acids. CDR3 bases: TGTGCCAGCAAGACCGGGACTAGCGGGACCTACAATGAGCAGTTCTTC. Its protein product is CASKTGTSGTYNEQFF.

This clonotype has a handful of counts. V gene TRBV4-3 combines with J gene TRBJ2-7, with a weak D call TRBD1 (5 bases). This CDR3 contains 18 residues. CDR1 LGHNA and CDR2 YSLEER come from the germline V gene. The V gene lost 2 bases and the J gene lost 2 bases, with 22 bases spanning the gap. CDR3 nucleotide sequence: TGCGCCAGCAGCCAAAGTCAATCTGGGGCGGTTACCCCCTACGAGCAGTACTTC. Translated: CASSQSQSGAVTPYEQYF.

This clonotype appeared many times. This sequence joins TRBV12-3 or TRBV12-4 and TRBJ1-1; D call uncertain. V dropped 6 bases and J dropped 0 bases, with 11 bases sitting between them. The CDR3 spans 14 residues. CDR3 loop: CASSPLSMNTEAFF. The CDR3 nucleotides read TGTGCCAGCAGCCCTCTGTCCATGAACACTGAAGCTTTCTTT.

The table lists this clonotype with many counts. The chain recombines TRBV11-3 with TRBJ2-4; 8 nucleotides agree with TRBD1. V was pared by 2 bases and J by 5 bases, with 2 bases of the junction left unmatched. The CDR3 is 14 amino acids. Per germline, CDR1 SGHNT and CDR2 YENEEA. Here the CDR3 reads CASSLSDRENIQYF. CDR3 nucleotides: TGTGCCAGCAGCTTATCGGACAGGGAAAACATTCAGTACTTC.

Notes on this clonotype: A read error is possible here, since a much larger clone lies one base away. The chain recombines TRBV6-1 with TRBJ2-7; 8 bases align to TRBD2. CDR1 is MNHNS, CDR2 SASEGT, per germline. This CDR3 contains 14 residues. Germline trimming cut 5 bases from V and 2 bases from J; bases unmatched to any gene: 5. The CDR3 reads CASSRTSYTYEQYF. The CDR3 bases are TGTGCCAGCAGTCGGACTAGCTACACCTACGAGCAGTACTTC.

The chain employs TRBV6-1 and TRBJ2-4; 9 positions agree with TRBD2. Trimming at V came to 3 bases and at J to 0 bases, leaving 18 bases not matched to a gene. CDR3 size: 21 residues. Germline CDR1 MNHNS, CDR2 SASEGT. CDR3 sequence reads: CASSDPPLGLAGILAKNIQYF. Here the CDR3 DNA reads TGTGCCAGCAGTGACCCACCTTTGGGACTAGCAGGAATTCTAGCCAAAAACATTCAGTACTTC.

CDR3 region: CASSFTGGEQFF. CDR3 nucleotide sequence: TGTGCCAGCAGTTTCACCGGGGGCGAGCAGTTCTTC. This chain links TRBV12-3 or TRBV12-4 with TRBJ2-1, with D tentatively TRBD1 or TRBD2 (6 bases each). The CDR3 extends over 12 amino acids. Trimming stripped 3 bases from V and 10 bases from J, with 10 bases between.

V is TRBV30 and J is TRBJ1-6; TRBD1 is a possible D gene (5 bases). Looked up from germline, CDR1 is GTSNPN and CDR2 is SVGIG (reference sequence). The CDR3 runs 14 residues. The V end was cut by 0 bases, the J end by 5 bases, with 8 bases between. This CDR3 is CAWSVGTNNSPLHF. CDR3 sequence (DNA): TGTGCCTGGAGTGTAGGGACGAATAATTCACCCCTCCACTTT.

The gene calls are TRBV11-3 and TRBJ1-2; D is perhaps TRBD1 (6 bases). CDR1 SGHNT and CDR2 YENEEA come from the germline V gene. CDR3 length: 14 residues. V gave up 3 bases and J gave up 6 bases, with 14 bases separating them. The CDR3 DNA reads as TGTGCCAGCAGCTTTTCAAACAGGGAAAATGGCTACACCTTC. This codes for CASSFSNRENGYTF.

This clonotype was detected a few times. J is TRBJ1-2 and V is TRBV7-9, with 7 positions matching TRBD1. The CDR3 has 14 amino acids. The trim removed 4 bases at V and 4 bases at J, leaving 6 bases unmatched. Looked up from germline, CDR1 is SEHNR and CDR2 is FQNEAQ (reference sequence). The CDR3 DNA sequence: TGTGCCAGCAGCTCCTTAGACAGGGCCTATGGCTACACCTTC. This encodes CASSSLDRAYGYTF.

This clonotype was counted many times. This chain connects TRBV12-3 or TRBV12-4 to TRBJ2-3; possibly TRBD1 for D (5 bases). Between the trimmed V and J ends, which lost 2 bases and 6 bases, there was a span of 9 bases. The CDR3 loop spans 13 amino acids. DNA of the CDR3: TGTGCCAGCAGTTTACTGAAGGGGGATACGCAGTATTTT. This translates into CASSLLKGDTQYF.

This clonotype was found many times. This sequence joins TRBV27 and TRBJ1-2, with 7 bases fitting TRBD1. Germline V lookup: CDR1 MNHEY, CDR2 SMNVEV (reference sequence). The CDR3 extends over 15 amino acids. With 3 bases clipped from V and 4 bases from J, the junction kept 8 bases outside the gene matches. The DNA for the CDR3 is TGTGCCAGCAGTTTCTCCGGGACAGCAAGCTATGGCTACACCTTC. It codes for CASSFSGTASYGYTF.